The 29 T cell receptor beta chains below were found in one sample sequenced in a study of prognosis after radiotherapy for stage I lung cancer. Using two-round multiplex PCR, the authors amplified TCR beta CDR3 from genomic DNA. It was primers specific to each TRBV and TRBJ gene that first-round PCR used. One entry per CDR3 protein, called by TCRdb with MiXCR from the multiplex PCR reads. The sample contains approximately 16,000 distinct CDR3 sequences, approximately 30% of which appear only once. The source material was PBMCs, sampled before or after stereotactic body radiation therapy (not recorded which). The receptor set was obtained from a donor aged 50 or older with non-small cell lung cancer.

This clonotype was found many times. This chain links TRBV11-2 with TRBJ2-1; tentative D call: TRBD2 (6 bases). The CDR3 is made up of 16 amino acids. Germline V gives CDR1 SGHAT, CDR2 FQNNGV. V lost 2 bases to trimming and J lost 5 bases, with 16 bases between them. CDR3 nucleotide sequence: TGTGCCAGCAGCTTACGCGGTAGCGGACTCAACAATGAGCAGTTCTTC. Its protein product is CASSLRGSGLNNEQFF. Full variable domain (rest looked up from reference TRBV11-2 and TRBJ2-1): EAGVAQSPRYKIIEKRQSVAFWCNPISGHATLYWYQQILGQGPKLLIQFQNNGVVDDSQLPKDRFSAERLKGVDSTLKIQPAKLEDSAVYLCASSLRGSGLNNEQFFGPGTRLTVL.

A word on this clonotype: A far larger clone is off by one base, so a read error is likely. The rearrangement links TRBV7-9 to TRBJ2-3; D might be TRBD2 (6 bases). Per germline, CDR1 SEHNR and CDR2 FQNEAQ (reference sequence). The V and J ends lost 5 bases and 4 bases respectively, with 19 bases between them. CDR3 length: 16 residues. CDR3 in amino acids: CASSQAPIGRPDTQYF. The CDR3 DNA is TGTGCCAGCAGCCAGGCTCCTATCGGGAGACCAGATACGCAGTATTTT.

The chain links TRBV20-1 to TRBJ2-1, with 10 nucleotides matching TRBD2. CDR1 and CDR2 from the germline V gene are DFQATT and SNEGSKA (reference sequence). Trimming took 7 bases from V and 7 from J; bases not matched to a gene: 10. This CDR3 region has 14 residues. CDR3 region: CSVSLAGDGNEQFF. As DNA, the CDR3 is TGCAGTGTATCTCTAGCGGGGGATGGGAATGAGCAGTTCTTC.

Sample share makes this clonotype medium-sized. The chain links TRBV2 to TRBJ2-7; TRBD2 is a possible D gene (5 bases). Trimming cost V 6 bases and J 2 bases, with 17 bases left between them. CDR3 length: 15 amino acids. Germline loops: CDR1 SNHLY, CDR2 FYNNEI. In DNA, the CDR3 is TGTGCCAGCAGGGACCTGGTTGAGGGTCCCTACGAGCAGTACTTC. It translates to CASRDLVEGPYEQYF.

A single count supports this clonotype. It is likely a read error: a sequence one base away is far more abundant. The chain is built from TRBV7-2 and TRBJ2-1; 8 bases are shared with TRBD1. The CDR3 has 18 residues. The germline gives CDR1 SGHTA, CDR2 FQGNSA. J lost 3 bases, V lost 2 bases, and 12 bases had no gene match. For the CDR3, the DNA is TGTGCCAGCAGCTTACGGGTGGGGACAGGTAGCTGCTACAATGAGCAGTTCTTC. Encoded protein: CASSLRVGTGSCYNEQFF.

This clonotype came up many times. The chain employs TRBV7-9 and TRBJ1-2; 8 positions match TRBD1. From germline, CDR1 is SEHNR and CDR2 FQNEAQ (reference sequence). The CDR3 has 15 residues. Trimming took 1 base from V and 2 from J; bases not matched to a gene: 3. In DNA form, the CDR3 reads TGTGCCAGCAGCTTAGGGCGGACAGGGAACTATGGCTACACCTTC. It codes for CASSLGRTGNYGYTF.

This clonotype was seen at least ten times. The chain joins TRBV6-1 to TRBJ2-1; unclear D gene. Per the germline V gene, CDR1 is MNHNS and CDR2 is SASEGT. The V and J ends lost 5 bases and 10 bases respectively, with 9 bases between them. This CDR3 comprises 11 residues. CDR3 coding DNA: TGTGCCAGCAGTCCCTCCCAAGAGCAGTTCTTC. This sequence encodes CASSPSQEQFF.

V is TRBV9 and J is TRBJ2-1; the D gene is possibly TRBD1 (5 bases). Germline V CDR1 and CDR2: SGDLS, YYNGEE. V was cut by 2 bases and J by 0 bases, with 21 bases left in between. The CDR3 sequence is 19 residues long. The CDR3 loop reads CASSVYPPRVPHSYNEQFF. CDR3 DNA sequence: TGTGCCAGCAGCGTCTACCCCCCCAGGGTGCCTCACTCCTACAATGAGCAGTTCTTC.

The sample holds many counts of this clonotype. The chain recombines TRBV10-3 with TRBJ2-2; TRBD2 aligns across 12 bases. The CDR3 contains 16 residues. CDR1 and CDR2 from the germline V gene are ENHRY and SYGVKD. V trimming: 6 bases; J trimming: 2 bases; junction bases outside the gene matches: 4. The DNA for the CDR3 is TGTGCCATCAGAACGACTAGCGGGAGAAACACCGGGGAGCTGTTTTTT. Its protein is CAIRTTSGRNTGELFF.

A word on this clonotype: It may be a read error: a sequence one base away is much more abundant. The V call is TRBV4-1, the J call TRBJ1-2; D is possibly TRBD1 (6 bases). This CDR3 region has 13 residues. The V and J ends lost 4 bases and 4 bases respectively, with 10 bases between them. Germline V gene lookup returns CDR1 MGHRA and CDR2 YSYEKL. In nucleotides, the CDR3 is TGCGCCAGCAGCCGGGACACGGGCTATGGCTACACCTTC. Its protein product is CASSRDTGYGYTF.

This clonotype has at least ten counts. V usage is TRBV9 and J usage is TRBJ2-1, with 12 bases lining up with TRBD2. The ends lost 4 bases at V and 6 bases at J; junction bases unmatched: 11. The CDR3 is made up of 17 amino acids. The germline gives CDR1 SGDLS, CDR2 YYNGEE. The chain's CDR3 is CASSPGLAGPGSNEQFF. As DNA, the CDR3 is TGTGCCAGCAGCCCGGGACTAGCGGGCCCTGGGTCCAATGAGCAGTTCTTC. Drawing the rest from reference TRBV9 and TRBJ2-1, the complete variable domain is DSGVTQTPKHLITATGQRVTLRCSPRSGDLSVYWYQQSLDQGLQFLIQYYNGEERAKGNILERFSAQQFPDLHSELNLSSLELGDSALYFCASSPGLAGPGSNEQFFGPGTRLTVL.

To note about this clonotype: Possible read error: a much larger clone is one base away. J is TRBJ2-7 and V is TRBV10-1, with D maybe TRBD1 (6 bases). CDR1 and CDR2 from the germline V gene are WNHNN and SYGVQD (reference sequence). V lost 1 base and J 4 bases, leaving 14 bases between the germline ends. The CDR3 covers 15 residues. The CDR3 region has the DNA TGCGCCAGCAGTGAGTACGGACAGAGGAGGTACGAGCAGTACTTC. It translates to CASSEYGQRRYEQYF.

Comment on this clonotype: An end of the junction differs from the germline gene, which may be a read error. Written as DNA, the CDR3 is TGCGTCAGCAGCCTTAGCGGGATGAACACAGATACGCAGTATTTT. Residues: CVSSLSGMNTDTQYF. The chain has TRBV5-1 and TRBJ2-3; TRBD2 agrees at 8 bases. Per germline, CDR1 SGHRS and CDR2 YFSETQ. This CDR3 region has 15 residues.

The chain recombines TRBV30 with TRBJ1-4; the D gene is possibly TRBD1 (5 bases). V lost 1 base to trimming and J lost 8 bases, with 11 bases between them. This CDR3 has 13 residues. Germline V gene data show CDR1 as GTSNPN and CDR2 as SVGIG (reference sequence). The CDR3 coding sequence is TGTGCCTGGAGTGCTAAGGGGAGGGAAAAACTGTTTTTT. Residues: CAWSAKGREKLFF.

A note on this clonotype: It differs at one base from a far larger clone, so likely a read error. This chain's CDR3 is CASSPDRWLSDTQNF. Written as DNA, the CDR3 is TGTGCCAGCTCCCCGGACAGATGGTTGTCAGATACGCAGAATTTT. This chain uses TRBV6-5 with TRBJ2-3; D possibly corresponds to TRBD1 (6 bases). This CDR3 spans 15 amino acids. Germline CDR1 MNHEY, CDR2 SVGAGI.

About this clonotype itself: At one boundary the junction diverges from the germline segment, which might be a read error. The gene calls are TRBV5-1 and TRBJ2-5; D is tentatively TRBD1 or TRBD2 (5 bases each). The CDR3 runs 16 residues. The V gene's germline CDR1 is SGHRS and CDR2 YFSETQ. For the CDR3, the DNA is TGCGCCAGCCGCTTCGAACCGGGACCGGGGAAGGAGACCGAGTACTTC. Its translation is CASRFEPGPGKETEYF. Supplemented by reference TRBV5-1 and TRBJ2-5, the full variable domain reads KAGVTQTPRYLIKTRGQQVTLSCSPISGHRSVSWYQQTPGQGLQFLFEYFSETQRNKGNFPGRFSGRQFSNSRSEMNVSTLELGDSALYLCASRFEPGPGKETEYFGPGTRLLVL.

By share of the sample, this clonotype is medium-sized. The chain uses TRBV7-9 and TRBJ1-6; possibly TRBD1 for D (5 bases). This CDR3 is built from 15 residues. Per the germline V gene, CDR1 is SEHNR and CDR2 is FQNEAQ (reference sequence). V gave up 5 bases and J gave up 7 bases, with 15 bases separating them. The CDR3 nucleotides read TGTGCCAGCAGCCCGAGGGTGACAGTCAATTCACCCCTCCACTTT. This gives the protein CASSPRVTVNSPLHF.

Ten or more counts support this clonotype. This chain uses TRBV7-2 with TRBJ2-3; possibly TRBD2 for D (6 bases). Germline V gene data show CDR1 as SGHTA and CDR2 as FQGNSA. CDR3 size: 14 residues. V shed 8 bases and J shed 6 bases, with 18 bases lying between them. CDR3 sequence (DNA): TGTGCCAGCGGGGTCCTCGGCGGGATGGATACGCAGTATTTT. Its translation: CASGVLGGMDTQYF.

This clonotype was counted ten times or more. This chain joins TRBV7-9 and TRBJ2-3; TRBD2 matches at 12 bases. Germline assignment: CDR1 SEHNR and CDR2 FQNEAQ (reference sequence). The CDR3 consists of 16 residues. Trimming cost V 5 bases and J 2 bases; bases outside gene matches: 5. The chain's CDR3 is CASSPRTSGITDTQYF. CDR3 in DNA: TGTGCCAGCAGCCCACGGACTAGCGGGATCACAGATACGCAGTATTTT.

Many counts were recorded for this clonotype. The chain combines TRBV30 with TRBJ2-1; possible D gene TRBD2, 6 bases. The germline V gene has CDR1 GTSNPN and CDR2 SVGIG (reference sequence). V lost 2 bases and J 0 bases, leaving 11 bases between the germline ends. The CDR3 is 15 residues long. CDR3 sequence (DNA): TGTGCCTGGAGTCTAGCGCTTAGCTCCTACAATGAGCAGTTCTTC. Translated: CAWSLALSSYNEQFF.

This clonotype was seen many times. This sequence joins TRBV9 and TRBJ1-2; tentative D call: TRBD1 (6 bases). The CDR3 is made up of 13 amino acids. The germline V gene has CDR1 SGDLS and CDR2 YYNGEE. The V end was cut by 3 bases, the J end by 4 bases, with 10 bases between. In DNA, the CDR3 is TGTGCCAGCAGCGCCCAGGGGATCTATGGCTACACCTTC. Translated, it gives CASSAQGIYGYTF.

By frequency in the sample, this clonotype is medium-sized. The CDR3 protein is CASSLGRRAPWGEQYF. The DNA of the CDR3 is TGTGCCAGCAGTTTAGGTCGGAGGGCACCCTGGGGGGAGCAGTACTTC. The chain employs TRBV9 and TRBJ2-7, with D possibly being TRBD2 (6 bases). V lost 5 bases and J lost 7, with 25 bases in between. Germline lookup yields CDR1 SGDLS and CDR2 YYNGEE. This CDR3 has 16 amino acids.

This clonotype was seen many times. This chain uses TRBV19 with TRBJ1-2; the D is unclear. This CDR3 spans 14 amino acids. CDR1 LNHDA and CDR2 SQIVND come from the germline V gene (reference sequence). The V gene lost 0 bases and the J gene lost 2 bases, with 7 bases spanning the gap. For the CDR3, the DNA is TGTGCCAGTAGTATAGATCGAGGGAACTATGGCTACACCTTC. It encodes CASSIDRGNYGYTF.

The V gene is TRBV6-2 or TRBV6-3, the J gene TRBJ1-6; the D gene is possibly TRBD1 (6 bases). Trimming took off 5 bases at V and 19 bases at J, with 21 bases between the two ends. Germline CDR1 reads MNHEY; CDR2 reads SVGEGT. The CDR3 totals 13 residues. CDR3 loop: CASSPTGNSPIHF. Written as DNA, the CDR3 is TGTGCCAGCAGTCCTACAGGGAATTCACCCATACACTTT.

Notes on this clonotype: Compared with germline, one end of the junction differs, possibly owing to a read error. The V call is TRBV4-1, the J call TRBJ2-2; D might be TRBD1 (6 bases). The CDR3 has 16 residues. Germline V CDR1 and CDR2: MGHRA, YSYEKL. The CDR3 DNA reads TGCGCCAGCAGCCAGCCCCGACAGGACAGCACCGTGGAGCTATTTTTT. As protein: CASSQPRQDSTVELFF.

There are many counts of this clonotype. The rearrangement uses TRBV18 and TRBJ2-2; D assignment may be TRBD1 or TRBD2 (5 bases each). The CDR3 sequence is 15 residues long. Between the trimmed V and J ends, which lost 6 bases and 3 bases, there was a span of 14 bases. From germline, CDR1 is KGHSH and CDR2 LQKENI. CDR3 DNA: TGTGCCAGCTCCCAAGGGACGGATTACACCGGGGAGCTGTTTTTT. This gives the protein CASSQGTDYTGELFF. Combining the CDR3 with reference TRBV18 and TRBJ2-2 gives the whole variable domain NAGVMQNPRHLVRRRGQEARLRCSPMKGHSHVYWYRQLPEEGLKFMVYLQKENIIDESGMPKERFSAEFPKEGPSILRIQQVVRGDSAAYFCASSQGTDYTGELFFGEGSRLTVL.

Comments on this clonotype: A read error may account for a junction end that differs from germline. J is TRBJ2-3 and V is TRBV6-5, with TRBD2 matching 10 bases. CDR3 length equals 17 residues. Germline CDR1 and CDR2: MNHEY and SVGAGI. This chain's CDR3 is CASSYSGLAESKDTQYF. CDR3 bases: TGTGCCAGCAGTTATTCCGGACTAGCGGAGAGCAAAGATACGCAGTATTTT.

This clonotype is medium-sized by share. The chain links TRBV19 to TRBJ2-2; 7 bases line up with TRBD1. J gave up 2 bases and V 4 bases, and 4 bases lay outside the gene matches. Per the germline V gene, CDR1 is LNHDA and CDR2 is SQIVND (reference sequence). This CDR3 is built from 15 residues. The DNA for the CDR3 is TGTGCCAGTAGTACGGGGACAGCTAACACCGGGGAGCTGTTTTTT. Its protein product is CASSTGTANTGELFF.

The chain recombines TRBV28 with TRBJ1-2; TRBD1 might be the D (5 bases). This CDR3 contains 17 residues. The V gene's germline CDR1 is MDHEN and CDR2 SYDVKM. V was clipped by 4 bases and J by 0 bases, with 18 bases between them. CDR3 loop: CASSSNGRQSTNYGYTF. The DNA for the CDR3 is TGTGCCAGCAGTTCCAACGGACGACAGAGTACTAACTATGGCTACACCTTC.